These T cell receptor beta chains were read from a single sample in a study of shared clonotypes between healthy human individuals. Produced via immunoSEQ multiplex PCR; TCRdb's table is partial and in-frame only. The sample includes about 580,000 clones, 95% to 98% of them seen just once. Sequenced material: naive CD8+ T cells sorted from blood. These receptors were obtained from a man aged 25-45 years in good health. CDR3s include the opening cysteine and the closing phenylalanine or tryptophan. Each record gives: V gene, J gene, clone size, CDR3 length, D gene, CDR3 DNA, CDR3 protein. A D gene is named only where the DNA matches it firmly. Clone size, where shown, is once, few, many, or a class for clones that have expanded.

>TRBV5-5|TRBJ2-2|-|14|-
TGTGCCAGCAGCTTGGTTGGGGAGGCCGGGGAGCTGTTTTTT
CASSLVGEAGELFF
>TRBV29-1|TRBJ2-5|-|15|TRBD1
TGCAGCGTTCAGGACAGGGGGCATTCCGGGGAGACCCAGTACTTC
CSVQDRGHSGETQYF
>TRBV5-1|TRBJ2-7|-|14|-
TGCGCCAGCAGCCCGGGGGACTTTGCCTACGAGCAGTACTTC
CASSPGDFAYEQYF
>TRBV29-1|TRBJ2-2|-|13|-
TGCAGCGGTCGGGCAGCCAACACCGGGGAGCTGTTTTTT
CSGRAANTGELFF
>TRBV7-6|TRBJ2-7|-|16|TRBD2
TGTGCCAGCAGCGCCGGGACTAGGACTTTTGGGTACGAGCAGTACTTC
CASSAGTRTFGYEQYF
>TRBV6-1|TRBJ2-7|-|13|TRBD2
TGTGCCAGCAGTTGGACTAGCGGGTACGAGCAGTACTTC
CASSWTSGYEQYF
>TRBV5-4|TRBJ2-7|-|13|TRBD1
TGTGCCAGCAGCTGGGGGACAGGGGCCGAGCAGTACTTC
CASSWGTGAEQYF
>TRBV7-9|TRBJ2-1|-|16|TRBD2
TGTGCCAGCAGCCCGCTTCCTAGCGGAACTAACAATGAGCAGTTCTTC
CASSPLPSGTNNEQFF
>TRBV10-2|TRBJ1-1|once|14|-
TGCGCCAGCAGTGTAGAGGGGAGAAGAACTGAAGCTTTCTTT
CASSVEGRRTEAFF
>TRBV19|TRBJ2-1|-|15|-
TGTGCCAGTGCCTGGGAAGAGGGAGTGGTTACTGAGCAGTTCTTC
CASAWEEGVVTEQFF
>TRBV19|TRBJ1-1|once|12|-
TGTGCCAGTACCCTCGGGAACACTGAAGCTTTCTTT
CASTLGNTEAFF
>TRBV6-6|TRBJ2-3|-|16|TRBD2
TGTGCCAGCAGTTCCCCCAGCGGGGTTAGCACAGATACGCAGTATTTT
CASSSPSGVSTDTQYF